This entry features one TCR beta chain sequence. Its antigen is not known. TCRdb's table, derived via immunoSEQ multiplex PCR, lists solely in-frame clones and lacks some. Altogether under 100,000 clones are present, 85% to 95% being singletons, with the ten largest covering roughly 0.39%. This specimen belongs to a study of graft-versus-host responses after intestinal transplantation. This specimen was unstimulated CD8+ T cells sorted from spleen or lymph node cells, taken before transplant. This clonotype originated in a human donor who was the organ donor for an intestinal transplant.

CDR3 region: CASSVGSGGAWETQYF. CDR3 coding DNA: TGTGCCAGCAGCGTAGGGAGCGGGGGGGCTTGGGAGACCCAGTACTTC. This chain links TRBV9 with TRBJ2-5; 10 bases agree with TRBD2. From germline, CDR1 is SGDLS and CDR2 YYNGEE. The V gene end was trimmed by 0 bases and the J gene end by 5 bases; junction bases not matched to a gene: 7. The CDR3 spans 16 residues.